The 25 T cell receptor beta chains presented below share a single source sample, sequenced in a study of CD8 T cells in Susac syndrome (dated by TCRdb to the late 2010s). Library preparation was by the immunoSEQ multiplex PCR assay. RNA was extracted using the RNeasy kit, and roughly 0.5 to 1 ug of the RNA was reverse transcribed with random hexamers. The public sequencing data were trimmed at Q25 with fastp and processed into clonotypes with MiXCR by TCRdb, which kept only in-frame beta chains. Rows matching on CDR3 protein sequence are summarized as one entry with the most common DNA and genes. Here the sample has some 190,000 distinct CDR3 sequences; approximately 94% occur a single time. The ten largest clones capture 0.15% to 0.2% of the sample. Sequenced: CD4+ T cells from PBMCs. The receptors were gathered from a human donor with Susac syndrome.

The chain is built from TRBV4-3 and TRBJ1-2, with 9 bases fitting TRBD1. The CDR3 loop spans 21 amino acids. Per the germline V gene, CDR1 is LGHNA and CDR2 is YSLEER. Trimming at V came to 0 bases and at J to 2 bases, leaving 19 bases not matched to a gene. CDR3: CASSQDHVDRGPSLPNYGYTF. CDR3 sequence (DNA): TGCGCCAGCAGCCAAGATCATGTGGACAGGGGACCCTCCCTTCCCAACTATGGCTACACCTTC.

CDR3 protein: CASSPGTGATDTQYF. CDR3 coding DNA: TGTGCCAGCAGCCCTGGGACAGGGGCCACAGATACGCAGTATTTT. The genes are TRBV11-2 and TRBJ2-3; the match to TRBD1 covers 10 bases. Germline values: CDR1 SGHAT, CDR2 FQNNGV. The CDR3 loop spans 15 amino acids. The junction had 4 bases not matched to a gene; V was cut back by 5 bases and J by 2 bases. Drawing the rest from reference TRBV11-2 and TRBJ2-3, the complete variable domain is EAGVAQSPRYKIIEKRQSVAFWCNPISGHATLYWYQQILGQGPKLLIQFQNNGVVDDSQLPKDRFSAERLKGVDSTLKIQPAKLEDSAVYLCASSPGTGATDTQYFGPGTRLTVL.

J is TRBJ1-1 and V is TRBV6-6; TRBD1 matches at 11 bases. V trimming: 5 bases; J trimming: 5 bases; junction bases outside the gene matches: 7. CDR3 length: 15 residues. Germline-derived CDR1 and CDR2 are MNHNY and SVGAGI (reference sequence). CDR3 sequence (DNA): TGTGCCAGCAGTGGCCGGGACAGGGGGTATACTGAAGCTTTCTTT. Translating it yields CASSGRDRGYTEAFF.

The V gene is TRBV7-2, the J gene TRBJ2-5; D is unresolved. Looked up from germline, CDR1 is SGHTA and CDR2 is FQGNSA. Trimming cost V 2 bases and J 5 bases, with 12 bases left between them. This CDR3 region has 14 residues. The CDR3 DNA follows: TGTGCCAGCAGCTTACAGGTGGAAAGGGAGACCCAGTACTTC. Translated, it gives CASSLQVERETQYF.

The chain employs TRBV20-1 and TRBJ1-5; 7 bases match TRBD1. This CDR3 is 12 amino acids long. The germline gives CDR1 DFQATT, CDR2 SNEGSKA (reference sequence). J lost 14 bases, V lost 0 bases, and 7 bases had no gene match. CDR3: CSARDGTVHKHF. The CDR3 bases are TGCAGTGCTAGAGATGGGACAGTCCATAAGCATTTT.

This chain links TRBV29-1 with TRBJ1-1; tentative D call: TRBD1 (6 bases). V lost 7 bases and J 3 bases, leaving 9 bases between the germline ends. The CDR3 sequence is 11 residues long. Germline V gives CDR1 SQVTM, CDR2 ANQGSEA. In DNA, the CDR3 is TGCAGCGGGGGGGCGGACACTGAAGCTTTCTTT. This gives the protein CSGGADTEAFF.

This chain connects TRBV4-3 to TRBJ2-1, with D possibly matching TRBD2 (6 bases). The CDR3 is 16 amino acids. Trimming cost V 0 bases and J 6 bases, with 15 bases left between them. Germline lookup yields CDR1 LGHNA and CDR2 YSLEER. The CDR3 sequence is CASSQDQNRGVNEQFF. CDR3 DNA: TGCGCCAGCAGCCAAGATCAGAATCGCGGGGTCAATGAGCAGTTCTTC.

J is TRBJ1-2 and V is TRBV6-1, with D possibly TRBD1 on 5 matching bases. This CDR3 spans 13 amino acids. Germline CDR1 MNHNS, CDR2 SASEGT. Trimming left V 10 bases short and J 4 bases short, with 16 bases between. The CDR3 sequence: CATSWPGPYGYTF. CDR3 DNA sequence: TGTGCCACCTCATGGCCAGGGCCCTATGGCTACACCTTC.

The V and J genes are TRBV28 and TRBJ2-2; weak D call: TRBD2 (6 bases). Germline lookup yields CDR1 MDHEN and CDR2 SYDVKM. The V end was cut by 5 bases, the J end by 2 bases, with 12 bases between. This CDR3 contains 15 residues. The chain's CDR3 is CASSERGANTGELFF. CDR3 bases: TGTGCCAGCAGTGAACGCGGGGCCAACACCGGGGAGCTGTTTTTT.

In its sample, this clonotype was seen once. The chain employs TRBV27 and TRBJ2-2; 8 bases are shared with TRBD1. This CDR3 is built from 14 residues. Germline loops: CDR1 MNHEY, CDR2 SMNVEV (reference sequence). J gave up 6 bases and V 5 bases, and 5 bases lay outside the gene matches. CDR3 residues: CASSPDRDAGELFF. In DNA, the CDR3 is TGTGCCAGCAGTCCGGACAGGGATGCCGGGGAGCTGTTTTTT.

V is TRBV28 and J is TRBJ1-4; no clear D gene. Between the trimmed V and J ends, which lost 2 bases and 5 bases, there was a span of 6 bases. There are 13 residues in the CDR3. Germline-derived CDR1 and CDR2 are MDHEN and SYDVKM. The CDR3 DNA is TGTGCCAGCAGTTTACCGATAAATGAAAAACTGTTTTTT. Residues: CASSLPINEKLFF. Full variable domain (missing parts from reference TRBV28 and TRBJ1-4): DVKVTQSSRYLVKRTGEKVFLECVQDMDHENMFWYRQDPGLGLRLIYFSYDVKMKEKGDIPEGYSVSREKKERFSLILESASTNQTSMYLCASSLPINEKLFFGSGTQLSVL.

This chain uses TRBV5-1 with TRBJ2-5, with 8 bases matching TRBD2. The CDR3 has 14 amino acids. J gave up 2 bases and V 6 bases, and 6 bases lay outside the gene matches. In germline, CDR1 is SGHRS, CDR2 YFSETQ. Here the CDR3 DNA reads TGCGCCAGCACATCTCGGGGGGGGCAAGAGACCCAGTACTTC. Translation gives CASTSRGGQETQYF. Together with reference TRBV5-1 and TRBJ2-5, the CDR3 gives the full variable domain: KAGVTQTPRYLIKTRGQQVTLSCSPISGHRSVSWYQQTPGQGLQFLFEYFSETQRNKGNFPGRFSGRQFSNSRSEMNVSTLELGDSALYLCASTSRGGQETQYFGPGTRLLVL.

The V call is TRBV19, the J call TRBJ1-5; 10 bases are shared with TRBD1. Unmatched junction bases numbered 2, after V lost 6 bases and J lost 0 bases. CDR1 LNHDA and CDR2 SQIVND come from the germline V gene (reference sequence). CDR3 length: 15 amino acids. CDR3 DNA sequence: TGTGCCAGTAGGACAGGGGGCCGTAGCAATCAGCCCCAGCATTTT. Encoded protein: CASRTGGRSNQPQHF.

This clonotype was seen once. This rearrangement joins TRBV4-3 to TRBJ2-1; perhaps D is TRBD1 or TRBD2 (7 bases each). Germline CDR1 is LGHNA and CDR2 is YSLEER. This CDR3 contains 17 residues. V gave up 0 bases and J gave up 5 bases, with 17 bases separating them. The CDR3 bases are TGCGCCAGCAGCCAAGATGGTCAGGGGGGAGGGGACAATGAGCAGTTCTTC. This sequence encodes CASSQDGQGGGDNEQFF.

This clonotype was counted once. The J gene is TRBJ2-5, the V gene TRBV19; D might be TRBD1 or TRBD2, each matching 5 bases. With 0 bases removed from V and 5 bases from J, the gap between germline ends came to 19 bases. This CDR3 region has 17 residues. From germline, CDR1 is LNHDA and CDR2 SQIVND (reference sequence). CDR3 residues: CASSIEGVATTSETQYF. The CDR3 nucleotides read TGTGCCAGTAGTATAGAAGGGGTAGCGACCACTTCGGAGACCCAGTACTTC.

V is TRBV4-2 and J is TRBJ1-6; D is perhaps TRBD1 (6 bases). The V end was cut by 4 bases, the J end by 6 bases, with 10 bases between. The germline V gene has CDR1 LGHNA and CDR2 YNFKEQ. The CDR3 spans 14 residues. DNA of the CDR3: TGTGCCAGCAGCCCGGAAGGGGGTAATTCACCCCTCCACTTT. This codes for CASSPEGGNSPLHF.

This rearrangement joins TRBV6-5 to TRBJ2-1, with a possible D match to TRBD2 (6 bases). Germline V lookup: CDR1 MNHEY, CDR2 SVGAGI. The CDR3 sequence is 16 residues long. Trimming shortened V by 2 bases and J by 5 bases, and 16 bases separated the two germline ends. The CDR3 coding sequence is TGTGCCAGCAGTTACGCGGGGCTTAGGGGCCACAATGAGCAGTTCTTC. This codes for CASSYAGLRGHNEQFF.

The chain joins TRBV28 to TRBJ1-4, with a tentative D call TRBD1 (6 bases). V was shortened by 6 bases and J by 2 bases, with 13 bases between the two germline ends. Germline V gives CDR1 MDHEN, CDR2 SYDVKM. There are 15 residues in the CDR3. CDR3 bases: TGTGCCAGCAGGACTCCAGGGGCGACTAATGAAAAACTGTTTTTT. This codes for CASRTPGATNEKLFF.

The DNA for the CDR3 is TGCAGTGCTAGAACCGGGGGGCGCGGCGAGCAGTACTTC. Its protein is CSARTGGRGEQYF. The chain links TRBV20-1 to TRBJ2-7; TRBD2 is a possible D gene (7 bases). Germline-derived CDR1 and CDR2 are DFQATT and SNEGSKA (reference sequence). The CDR3 covers 13 residues. The V end was cut by 2 bases, the J end by 6 bases, with 14 bases between.

This CDR3 reads CASSARRSTDTQYF. The CDR3, as DNA: TGTGCCAGCAGCGCTCGGCGGAGCACAGATACGCAGTATTTT. The chain combines TRBV11-3 with TRBJ2-3, with D uncertain. There are 14 residues in the CDR3. V was pared by 5 bases and J by 0 bases, with 9 bases between. Germline lookup yields CDR1 SGHNT and CDR2 YENEEA.

The chain couples TRBV7-2 to TRBJ1-1; D call uncertain. Per germline, CDR1 SGHTA and CDR2 FQGNSA. This CDR3 has 14 amino acids. V was pared by 0 bases and J by 11 bases, with 16 bases between. The CDR3 DNA sequence: TGTGCCAGCAGCTTAGCCGTTTCCCCGATTGAGGCTTTCTTT. It is translated as CASSLAVSPIEAFF.

The genes are TRBV30 and TRBJ1-4, with D unclear. CDR3 length: 14 residues. Trimming removed 3 bases at V and 8 bases at J, with 16 bases between. Germline CDR1 is GTSNPN and CDR2 is SVGIG (reference sequence). The CDR3 sequence: CAWSPGWSEEKLFF. The CDR3 nucleotides read TGTGCCTGGAGCCCCGGGTGGAGCGAAGAAAAACTGTTTTTT.

The chain is built from TRBV6-5 and TRBJ1-6; no definite D call. V was trimmed by 6 bases and J by 0 bases, leaving 9 bases between them. CDR1 and CDR2 from the germline V gene are MNHEY and SVGAGI. The CDR3 is 15 amino acids. CDR3 loop: CASSRQASYNSPLHF. CDR3 coding DNA: TGTGCCAGCAGCAGGCAGGCCTCCTATAATTCACCCCTCCACTTT.

This clonotype was seen a few times. A junction boundary mismatches the germline segment, possibly from a read error. The chain carries TRBV5-1 and TRBJ1-6; 10 bases are a match to TRBD1. Germline CDR1 SGHRS, CDR2 YFSETQ. The CDR3 has 14 residues. CDR3 in amino acids: CASSLGQGNSPLHF. In DNA, the CDR3 is TGTGCCAGCTCCCTGGGACAGGGGAATTCACCCCTCCACTTT.

The V and J genes are TRBV30 and TRBJ1-1; D not certain. V dropped 4 bases and J dropped 0 bases, with 15 bases sitting between them. The germline CDR1 and CDR2 sequences are GTSNPN and SVGIG (reference sequence). This CDR3 spans 15 amino acids. CDR3 region: CAWTVPELMNTEAFF. In nucleotides, the CDR3 is TGTGCCTGGACCGTACCGGAGTTGATGAACACTGAAGCTTTCTTT.